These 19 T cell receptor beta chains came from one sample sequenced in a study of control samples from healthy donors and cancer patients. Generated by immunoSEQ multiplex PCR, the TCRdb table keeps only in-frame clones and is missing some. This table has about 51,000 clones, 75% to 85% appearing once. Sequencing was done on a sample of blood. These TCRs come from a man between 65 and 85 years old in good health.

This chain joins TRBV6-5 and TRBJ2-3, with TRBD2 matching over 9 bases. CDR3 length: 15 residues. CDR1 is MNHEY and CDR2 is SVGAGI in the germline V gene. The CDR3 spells CRAGLAGIFTDTQYF. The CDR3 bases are TGTCGAGCGGGGCTAGCGGGAATTTTCACAGATACGCAGTATTTT.

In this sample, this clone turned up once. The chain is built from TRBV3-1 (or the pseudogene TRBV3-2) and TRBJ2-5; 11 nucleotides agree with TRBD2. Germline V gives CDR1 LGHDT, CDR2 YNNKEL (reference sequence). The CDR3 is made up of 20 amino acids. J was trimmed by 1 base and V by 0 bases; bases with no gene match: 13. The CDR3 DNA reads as TGTGCCAGCAGCCAAGAAACCCCCAGTACTAGCGGGGGAGTCCAAGAGACCCAGTACTTC. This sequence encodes CASSQETPSTSGGVQETQYF.

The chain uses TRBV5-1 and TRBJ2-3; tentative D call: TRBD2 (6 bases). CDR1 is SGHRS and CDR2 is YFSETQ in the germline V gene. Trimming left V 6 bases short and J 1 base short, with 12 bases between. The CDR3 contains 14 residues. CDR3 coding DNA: TGCGCCAGCACCTCTGGAGGGGGCACAGATACGCAGTATTTT. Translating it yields CASTSGGGTDTQYF.

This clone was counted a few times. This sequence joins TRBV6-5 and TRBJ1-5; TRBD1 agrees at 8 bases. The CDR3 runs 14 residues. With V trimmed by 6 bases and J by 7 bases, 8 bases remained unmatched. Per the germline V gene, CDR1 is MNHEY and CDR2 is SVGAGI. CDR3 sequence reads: CASSIGQGGQPQHF. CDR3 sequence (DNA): TGTGCCAGCAGCATCGGACAGGGTGGACAGCCCCAGCATTTT.

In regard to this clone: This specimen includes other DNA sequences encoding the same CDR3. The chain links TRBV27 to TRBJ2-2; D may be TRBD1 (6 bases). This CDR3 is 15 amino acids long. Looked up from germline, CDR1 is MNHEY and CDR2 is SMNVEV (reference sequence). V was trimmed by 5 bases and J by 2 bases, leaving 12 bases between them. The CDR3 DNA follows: TGTGCCAGCAGTAACCGGGACACAAACACCGGGGAGCTGTTTTTT. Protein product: CASSNRDTNTGELFF.

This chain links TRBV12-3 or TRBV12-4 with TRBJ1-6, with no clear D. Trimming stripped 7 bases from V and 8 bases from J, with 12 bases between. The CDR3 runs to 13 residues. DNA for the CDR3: TGTGCCAGCAAGTCACAGATCTATTCACCCCTCCACTTT. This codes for CASKSQIYSPLHF.

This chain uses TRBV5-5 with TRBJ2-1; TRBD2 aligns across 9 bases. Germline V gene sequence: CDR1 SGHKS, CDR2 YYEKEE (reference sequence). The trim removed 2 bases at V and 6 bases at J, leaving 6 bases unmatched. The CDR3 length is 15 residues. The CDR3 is CASSLQAGGGNEQFF. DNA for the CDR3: TGTGCCAGCAGCTTACAAGCGGGGGGCGGCAATGAGCAGTTCTTC.

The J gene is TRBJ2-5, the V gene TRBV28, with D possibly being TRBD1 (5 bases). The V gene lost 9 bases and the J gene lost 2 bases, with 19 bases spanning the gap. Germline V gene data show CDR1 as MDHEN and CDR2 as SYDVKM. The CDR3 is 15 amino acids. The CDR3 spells CASSQFRVGQETQYF. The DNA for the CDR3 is TGTGCCAGTTCCCAGTTCAGGGTTGGGCAAGAGACCCAGTACTTC.

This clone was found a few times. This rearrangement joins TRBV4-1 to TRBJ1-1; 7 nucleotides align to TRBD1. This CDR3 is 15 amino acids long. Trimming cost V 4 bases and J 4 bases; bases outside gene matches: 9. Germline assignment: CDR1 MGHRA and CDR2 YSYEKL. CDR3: CASSRRDRNPTEAFF. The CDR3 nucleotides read TGCGCCAGCAGCCGACGGGACAGAAATCCCACTGAAGCTTTCTTT.

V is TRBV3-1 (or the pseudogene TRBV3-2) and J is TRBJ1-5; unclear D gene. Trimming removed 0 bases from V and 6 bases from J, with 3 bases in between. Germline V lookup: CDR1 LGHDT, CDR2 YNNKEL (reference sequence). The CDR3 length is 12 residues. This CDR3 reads CASSQDFQPQHF. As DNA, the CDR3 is TGTGCCAGCAGCCAAGATTTTCAGCCCCAGCATTTT.

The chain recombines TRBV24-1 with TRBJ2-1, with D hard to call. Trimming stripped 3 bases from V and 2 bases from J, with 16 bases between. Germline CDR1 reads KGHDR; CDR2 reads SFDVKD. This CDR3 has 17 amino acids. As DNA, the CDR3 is TGTGCCACCAGTGATCCCGGACCGAGTGATACCTACAATGAGCAGTTCTTC. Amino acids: CATSDPGPSDTYNEQFF.

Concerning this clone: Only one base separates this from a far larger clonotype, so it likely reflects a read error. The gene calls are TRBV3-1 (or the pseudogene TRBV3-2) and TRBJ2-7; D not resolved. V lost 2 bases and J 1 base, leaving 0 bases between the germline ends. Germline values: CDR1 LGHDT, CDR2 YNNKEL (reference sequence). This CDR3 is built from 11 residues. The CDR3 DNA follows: TGTGCCAGCAGCCAATCCTACGAGCAGTACTTC. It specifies CASSQSYEQYF.

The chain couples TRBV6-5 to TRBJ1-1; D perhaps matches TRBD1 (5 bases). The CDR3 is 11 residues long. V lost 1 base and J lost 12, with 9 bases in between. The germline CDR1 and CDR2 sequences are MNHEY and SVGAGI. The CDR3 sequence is CASSYWGRTFF. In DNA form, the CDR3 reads TGTGCCAGCAGTTACTGGGGGAGAACTTTCTTT.

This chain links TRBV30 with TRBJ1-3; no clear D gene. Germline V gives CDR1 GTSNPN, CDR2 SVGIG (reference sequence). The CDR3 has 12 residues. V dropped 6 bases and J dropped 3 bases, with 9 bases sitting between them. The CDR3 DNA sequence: TGTGCCTGCTCTCGCTTTGGAAACACCATATATTTT. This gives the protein CACSRFGNTIYF.

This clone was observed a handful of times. CDR3 protein: CASSEGWEGLNQPQHF. The CDR3 DNA sequence: TGTGCCAGCAGTGAAGGATGGGAGGGCCTCAATCAGCCCCAGCATTTT. The chain couples TRBV6-1 to TRBJ1-5; D ambiguous. V lost 1 base to trimming and J lost 3 bases, with 13 bases between them. CDR1 and CDR2 from the germline V gene are MNHNS and SASEGT. The CDR3 contains 16 residues.

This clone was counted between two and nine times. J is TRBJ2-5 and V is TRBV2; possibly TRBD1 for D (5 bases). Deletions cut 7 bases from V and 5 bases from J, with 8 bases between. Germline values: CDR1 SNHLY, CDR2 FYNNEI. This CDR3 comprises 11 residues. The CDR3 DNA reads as TGTGCCAGCACCGCAGGGGAGACCCAGTACTTC. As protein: CASTAGETQYF.

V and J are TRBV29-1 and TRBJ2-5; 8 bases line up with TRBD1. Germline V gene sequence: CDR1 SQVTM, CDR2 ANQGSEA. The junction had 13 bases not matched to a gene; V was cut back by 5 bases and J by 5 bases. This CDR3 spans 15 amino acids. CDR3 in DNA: TGCAGCGTTTACGGCAGGGGGCGCGGAACCGAGACCCAGTACTTC. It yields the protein CSVYGRGRGTETQYF. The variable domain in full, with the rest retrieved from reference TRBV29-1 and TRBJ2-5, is SAVISQKPSRDICQRGTSLTIQCQVDSQVTMMFWYRQQPGQSLTLIATANQGSEATYESGFVIDKFPISRPNLTFSTLTVSNMSPEDSSIYLCSVYGRGRGTETQYFGPGTRLLVL.

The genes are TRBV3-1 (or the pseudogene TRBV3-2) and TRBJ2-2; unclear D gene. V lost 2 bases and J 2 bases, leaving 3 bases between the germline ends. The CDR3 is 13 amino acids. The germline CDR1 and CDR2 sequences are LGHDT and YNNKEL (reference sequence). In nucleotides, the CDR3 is TGTGCCAGCAGCCAAACCAACACCGGGGAGCTGTTTTTT. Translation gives CASSQTNTGELFF.

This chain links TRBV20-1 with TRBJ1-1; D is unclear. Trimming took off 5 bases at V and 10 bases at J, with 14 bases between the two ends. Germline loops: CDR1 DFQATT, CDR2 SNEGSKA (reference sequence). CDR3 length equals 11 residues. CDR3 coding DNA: TGCAGTGCTCCCGACAAGAGCCGAGCTTTCTTT. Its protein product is CSAPDKSRAFF.